Following are 18 T cell receptor beta chains from one sample sequenced in a study of T-cell reconstitution after alpha-beta-depleted transplantation in children. The TCRbeta library incorporated unique molecular identifiers. TCRdb redid the calling of the PCR reads with MiXCR, one entry per CDR3 protein. Among about 870,000 distinct CDR3 sequences listed, 16% were seen once. Sample: PBMCs, mostly from graft donor cells, taken 360 days after TCRalphabeta/CD19-depleted stem cell transplant. The receptors stem from a male patient younger than 18 who had a stem cell transplant for acute lymphoblastic leukemia, so the T cells may come from the graft donor.

This clonotype was detected ten times or more. The V call is TRBV5-1, the J call TRBJ2-1; TRBD2 matches at 8 bases. The germline CDR1 and CDR2 sequences are SGHRS and YFSETQ. CDR3 length: 17 residues. Trimming removed 4 bases from V and 4 bases from J; junction bases left unmatched: 13. This chain's CDR3 is CASSRGGSGSTYNEQFF. CDR3 nucleotides: TGCGCCAGCAGCCGGGGAGGAAGCGGGAGTACTTACAATGAGCAGTTCTTC.

The J gene is TRBJ1-1, the V gene TRBV12-3 or TRBV12-4; D is uncertain. The CDR3 has 11 amino acids. The ends were cut back, 6 bases at V and 12 bases at J, with 14 bases in the middle. This CDR3 reads CASSLHGRTFF. The CDR3 nucleotides are TGTGCCAGCAGCCTCCACGGGCGAACTTTCTTT.

The sample holds a few counts of this clonotype. This chain connects TRBV7-9 to TRBJ2-7; the D call may be TRBD1 or TRBD2 (6 bases each). Germline lookup yields CDR1 SEHNR and CDR2 FQNEAQ (reference sequence). This CDR3 is built from 15 residues. The germline V and J ends were trimmed by 1 base and 3 bases, with 13 bases remaining between them. Here the CDR3 reads CASSLGLGGVYEQYF. In DNA, the CDR3 is TGTGCCAGCAGCTTAGGTCTCGGGGGCGTCTACGAGCAGTACTTC.

This clonotype was counted only a few times. The rearrangement joins TRBV12-3 or TRBV12-4 to TRBJ2-7, with 10 bases identical to TRBD1. The V and J ends lost 7 bases and 1 base, in that order; junction bases with no gene match: 4. The CDR3 is 14 residues long. In DNA form, the CDR3 reads TGTGCCAGCACCCTGGGACAGGGGTCCTACGAGCAGTACTTC. Translating gives CASTLGQGSYEQYF.

This clonotype was recorded only once. The rearrangement links TRBV3-1 to TRBJ2-5; TRBD2 matches 11 bases. Germline CDR1 LGHDT, CDR2 YNNKEL (reference sequence). The length of the CDR3 is 15 residues. V lost 11 bases to trimming and J lost 3 bases; unmatched junction nucleotides: 11. The CDR3 coding sequence is TGTGCCTGCTCCCAAGAACTAGCGGGAGAAGAGACCCAGTACTTC. Translation: CACSQELAGEETQYF.

The rearrangement uses TRBV5-1 and TRBJ1-1; D is unclear. The CDR3 covers 14 residues. V was cut by 2 bases and J by 1 base, with 9 bases left in between. Germline CDR1 reads SGHRS; CDR2 reads YFSETQ. For the CDR3, the DNA is TGCGCCAGCAGCTTCCGGGTGAAGAACACTGAAGCTTTCTTT. Translation: CASSFRVKNTEAFF.

The chain combines TRBV5-1 with TRBJ1-4, with D perhaps matching TRBD1 (5 bases). V was shortened by 3 bases and J by 8 bases, with 14 bases between the two germline ends. The CDR3 loop spans 14 amino acids. CDR1 and CDR2 from the germline V gene are SGHRS and YFSETQ. In nucleotides, the CDR3 is TGCGCCAGCAGCTCCCAGGTGAGGGGAGAAAAACTGTTTTTT. Its translation: CASSSQVRGEKLFF.

J is TRBJ2-1 and V is TRBV2; 9 nucleotides agree with TRBD2. Looked up from germline, CDR1 is SNHLY and CDR2 is FYNNEI. V trimming: 5 bases; J trimming: 3 bases; junction bases outside the gene matches: 8. The CDR3 totals 16 residues. The chain's CDR3 is CASSPRLAARYNEQFF. The CDR3 region has the DNA TGTGCCAGCAGTCCCAGACTAGCGGCCCGCTACAATGAGCAGTTCTTC.

This clonotype occurred many times. The V gene is TRBV5-1, the J gene TRBJ2-2; TRBD2 matches 8 bases. The germline gives CDR1 SGHRS, CDR2 YFSETQ. The CDR3 sequence is 15 residues long. Trimming cost V 2 bases and J 3 bases; bases outside gene matches: 3. The CDR3 DNA follows: TGCGCCAGCAGCTTAACTAGCGGAGACACCGGGGAGCTGTTTTTT. Protein sequence: CASSLTSGDTGELFF.

In this sample, this clonotype turned up a few times. The V call is TRBV25-1, the J call TRBJ1-2; D remains unclear. Germline CDR1 and CDR2: MGHDK and SYGVNS. V shed 2 bases and J shed 8 bases, with 12 bases lying between them. This CDR3 region has 13 residues. As DNA, the CDR3 is TGTGCCAGCAGTGAAGGTTCCATCCGGGGCTACACCTTC. It specifies CASSEGSIRGYTF.

The chain is built from TRBV5-1 and TRBJ2-3; TRBD2 might be the D (6 bases). Trimming took 2 bases from V and 4 from J, leaving 11 bases between them. Germline V gene sequence: CDR1 SGHRS, CDR2 YFSETQ. This CDR3 spans 14 amino acids. This CDR3 reads CASSFGGVPDTQYF. CDR3 coding DNA: TGCGCCAGCAGCTTCGGCGGGGTTCCAGATACGCAGTATTTT.

This clonotype was counted between two and nine times. This chain joins TRBV3-1 and TRBJ2-1; perhaps TRBD2 as D (5 bases). This CDR3 is 17 amino acids long. Germline CDR1 reads LGHDT; CDR2 reads YNNKEL (reference sequence). V was cut by 1 base and J by 0 bases, with 13 bases left in between. In DNA, the CDR3 is TGTGCCAGCAGCCAAGGTAGGAGGACCAGCTCCTACAATGAGCAGTTCTTC. As protein: CASSQGRRTSSYNEQFF.

The chain has TRBV5-5 and TRBJ2-7, with D tentatively TRBD1 or TRBD2 (5 bases each). The V gene lost 3 bases and the J gene lost 2 bases, with 12 bases spanning the gap. CDR1 is SGHKS and CDR2 is YYEKEE in the germline V gene (reference sequence). This CDR3 comprises 14 residues. The chain's CDR3 is CASSWGTLTYEQYF. The CDR3, as DNA: TGTGCCAGCAGCTGGGGGACGCTGACCTACGAGCAGTACTTC.

This clonotype showed up many times. CDR3 nucleotides: TGCGCCAGCAGACTACAGGGTGCCGGGGAGCTGTTTTTT. Encoded protein: CASRLQGAGELFF. V and J are TRBV5-1 and TRBJ2-2; a possible D gene is TRBD1 (6 bases). The V gene's germline CDR1 is SGHRS and CDR2 YFSETQ. This CDR3 contains 13 residues. Trimming removed 5 bases from V and 6 bases from J, with 11 bases in between.

This clonotype has just a few counts. The V call is TRBV20-1, the J call TRBJ2-3; tentatively, D is TRBD2 (6 bases). The CDR3 covers 14 residues. V was trimmed by 1 base and J by 2 bases, leaving 10 bases between them. Germline V gene lookup returns CDR1 DFQATT and CDR2 SNEGSKA (reference sequence). In DNA form, the CDR3 reads TGCAGTGCTAGAGTCCCGGGGGTCACAGATACGCAGTATTTT. Amino acid sequence: CSARVPGVTDTQYF.

This sequence joins TRBV12-3 or TRBV12-4 and TRBJ2-2; D ambiguous. The CDR3 covers 16 residues. V was shortened by 3 bases and J by 0 bases, with 11 bases between the two germline ends. The CDR3 here is CASSFPGHTNTGELFF. The CDR3 bases are TGTGCCAGCAGTTTCCCCGGGCACACGAACACCGGGGAGCTGTTTTTT.

This clonotype was recorded many times. CDR3 amino acids: CASSLTTGSYEQYF. DNA for the CDR3: TGCGCCAGCAGCTTAACGACAGGGTCCTACGAGCAGTACTTC. V is TRBV5-1 and J is TRBJ2-7; the match to TRBD1 covers 7 bases. Germline loops: CDR1 SGHRS, CDR2 YFSETQ. The CDR3 sequence is 14 residues long. J gave up 1 base and V 2 bases, and 3 bases lay outside the gene matches.

The V gene is TRBV5-1, the J gene TRBJ2-3, with 8 bases aligning to TRBD1. Trimming cost V 4 bases and J 3 bases; bases outside gene matches: 7. The CDR3 is 15 residues long. CDR1 and CDR2 from the germline V gene are SGHRS and YFSETQ. The CDR3 nucleotides read TGCGCCAGCAGCGCCAGACAGGGGACTACAGATACGCAGTATTTT. Amino acid sequence: CASSARQGTTDTQYF. Full variable domain (missing parts from reference TRBV5-1 and TRBJ2-3): KAGVTQTPRYLIKTRGQQVTLSCSPISGHRSVSWYQQTPGQGLQFLFEYFSETQRNKGNFPGRFSGRQFSNSRSEMNVSTLELGDSALYLCASSARQGTTDTQYFGPGTRLTVL.